This T cell receptor (beta chain) was documented in a study of beta chain features in type 1 diabetes (dated by TCRdb to 2017 to 2018). Regarding the research as a whole: Mean age, gender distribution, total cell number and subset yield did not differ between patients and healthy donors. Across all samples, some 99 million sorted cells were examined, and cell number per subset correlated strongly with RNA yield. The study compared the TCRB repertoires of sorted circulating CD4+ T cell subsets in recently diagnosed type 1 diabetes patients with those in matched healthy donors. Regulatory and stem cell-like memory subsets were isolated from only 8 patients and 8 healthy donors, whereas naive and central memory subsets came from all 30 or so donors.

Each donor gave one peripheral blood draw, averaging approximately 0.11 L, which was collected into heparinised tubes. Naive, central memory, regulatory and stem cell-like memory CD4+ T cells were sorted on a BD FACSAria II using a panel including CD45RO, CCR7, CD25, CD127, CD95 and CD27. Every sorted population had a purity above 98%. PBMCs were separated immediately by Lymphoprep density gradient centrifugation and were stained directly, without being cultured. To minimize batch effects, samples were stained and sorted in pairs, one healthy donor with one patient per experiment. The germline V gene supplies CDR1 LGHNA and CDR2 YSLEER. V loses 1 base, J loses 4 bases, and the germline ends lie 16 bases apart. The CDR3 spans 17 residues, from the cysteine through the phenylalanine. Only the CDR3 DNA is retained, 51 bases long and in frame from the first base. All of the isolated RNA was reverse transcribed with the High Capacity cDNA Reverse Transcription Kit, so expressed TCRB transcripts were sequenced. Deep immunoSEQ sequencing was performed on naive, central memory and regulatory T cell samples, with an average of roughly 4 million total reads per sample. Sorted cells were lysed in RLT buffer and RNA was extracted with DNase-treated RNeasy Micro or Mini kits, depending on cell number. Each cell subset was processed separately to prevent cross-contamination, with patient and healthy donor samples processed together. TCRB sequences were amplified from cDNA with the immunoSEQ multiplex PCR, producing 87-bp fragments spanning the CDR3 region. Sequencing of the amplicons was performed on the Illumina HiSeq platform. The paper's processing steps were these. Synthetic template baselines were used to correct PCR bias computationally, reads within Hamming distance 2 were collapsed together, and singletons that could not be merged were discarded. Reads were aligned against IMGT so that V, D and J genes, CDR3 length and insertions or deletions at six rearrangement sites could be assigned. Clonotype counts were normalized to sorted cell number within each subset before computing true diversity and Gini coefficients with the tcR R package. The overlap coefficient, calculated on TCRB nucleotide sequences, was used to quantify repertoire sharing. TCRdb carries this immuneACCESS record with in-frame sequences only. Its versions omit some clonotypes, under half of them owing to an unresolved V gene in the studies checked, with the rest unexplained. The D gene and trimming were derived from the DNA, and the V and J assignments and clone size from that table. For this sample there are about 150,000 clones; approximately 52% appear just once. The ten largest account for 0.42% of the sample.

This clone occurred a few times. No cognate antigen has been identified for it. Per-nucleotide qualities are absent, and no much larger clonotype sits a single base away. Overall results and qualifications from the work: Shorter templates might be favored by PCR, yet because patient and control samples were amplified and corrected together, any such skew would affect both groups equally. Because the HLA sub-analyses included only small numbers of individuals, any influence of HLA type on TCRB rearrangement was left unresolved. Because cDNA was sequenced instead of genomic DNA, highly expressing activated cells could be over-represented, though the groups showed no difference in activation or CD3 levels. In all four CD4+ subsets, TCRB CDR3 length was moderately but significantly shorter in type 1 diabetes patients. Fewer insertions and more nucleotide deletions at VDJ recombination sites were observed in patients with type 1 diabetes, implying thymic rearrangement abnormalities. Naive, central memory and regulatory TCRB repertoires appeared to be more similar among patients than among healthy donors.

This receptor was identified in a man between 18 and 29 years old in good health. The sequence is built from TRBV4-3 and TRBJ2-2, and TRBD2 may be the D gene, going by 7 matching bases. The sample was Tregs from blood. The label giving this sample's cell subset or site can be read as: regulatory CD4+ T cells. This receptor carries the CDR3 CASSQGQGGAGTGELFF. The DNA sequence is given as TGCGCCAGCAGCCAAGGACAAGGGGGGGCGGGCACCGGGGAGCTGTTTTTT.